These T cell receptor beta chains were read from a single sample in a study of blood T cell repertoires in COVID-19. The data were produced by immunoSEQ multiplex PCR, yet TCRdb's version contains in-frame clones alone and is incomplete. The sample records about 68,000 clones, around 90% being singletons. The sequencing input was peripheral blood. These receptor sequences come from a man in his fifties or sixties with COVID-19, enrolled during active disease. CDR3s include the opening cysteine and the closing phenylalanine or tryptophan.

TRBJ2-3,TRBV7-2,CASSFDRGQSDTQYF
TRBJ2-3,TRBV15,CATSRDPTGTDTQYF
TRBJ2-7,TRBV9,CASSLRTGTEQYF
TRBJ2-5,TRBV19,CASSMLEETQYF
TRBJ1-2,TRBV5-1,CASSWEEIGQAGYTF
TRBJ2-1,TRBV5-1,CASSLRTSAYNEQFF
TRBJ2-2,TRBV12-2,CASRFPSSSKNTGELFF
TRBJ2-5,TRBV5-1,CASSLAGVQETQYF
TRBJ2-7,TRBV5-1,CASSARLAGGYEQYF
TRBJ1-2,TRBV18,CASSPPARTNYGYTF
TRBJ1-2,TRBV27,CASSSHNPLYGYTF
TRBJ1-4,TRBV29-1,CSVESGAKLFF
TRBJ2-1,TRBV15,CATSRGGSSNEQFF
TRBJ1-1,TRBV6-6,CASRFGSVRTEAFF
TRBJ2-1,TRBV27,CATSLRAYNEQFF
TRBJ2-3,TRBV19,CASSIRQKGDTQYF
TRBJ1-6,TRBV29-1,CSARTGGNSPLHF
TRBJ2-7,TRBV19,CASSSQTTGEYEQYF
TRBJ1-2,TRBV11-2,CASSLDRDTTPTF
TRBJ1-2,TRBV6-6,CASSFSGGDGYTF
TRBJ2-7,TRBV29-1,CSAGQGSYEQYF
TRBJ1-1,TRBV7-2,CASSAGTFSTEAFF
TRBJ2-5,TRBV9,CASSPQGHTAETQYF
TRBJ1-1,TRBV12-5,CASGFRRQGEAFF
TRBJ1-1,TRBV30,CAWSREYMNTEAFF
TRBJ2-7,TRBV4-1,CASSQARAYEQYF
TRBJ2-1,TRBV7-9,CASSHTSGIDEQFF
TRBJ2-2,TRBV6-4,CASSDPVTGELFF
TRBJ2-7,TRBV6-6,CASSYSRDRGTYEQYF
TRBJ2-7,TRBV6-5,CASSRQGYEQYF
TRBJ1-4,TRBV27,CASGATNTGEGEKLFF
TRBJ1-6,TRBV7-9,CASGRTGDNSPLHF
TRBJ1-5,TRBV4-3,CASSQDKNQPQHF
TRBJ2-5,TRBV9,CASSAREGSGIGEETQYF
TRBJ1-2,TRBV18,CASSPSGGQRSAGYTF
TRBJ1-1,TRBV5-1,CASSFTGLNTEAFF
TRBJ1-5,TRBV7-8,CASSASTGDSQPQHF
TRBJ2-3,TRBV20-1,CSASLLAGGRGTQYF
TRBJ2-5,TRBV12-3/TRBV12-4,CASKGTGGETQYF